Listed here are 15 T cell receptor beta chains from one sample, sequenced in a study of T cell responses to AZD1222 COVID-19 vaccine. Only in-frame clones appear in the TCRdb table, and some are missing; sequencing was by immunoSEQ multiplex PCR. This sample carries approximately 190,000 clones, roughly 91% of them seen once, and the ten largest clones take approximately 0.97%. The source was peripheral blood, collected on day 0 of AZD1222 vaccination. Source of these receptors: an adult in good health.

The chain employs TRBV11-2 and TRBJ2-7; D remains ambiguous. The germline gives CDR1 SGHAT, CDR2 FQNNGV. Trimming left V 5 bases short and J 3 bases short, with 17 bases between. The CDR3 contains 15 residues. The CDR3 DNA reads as TGTGCCAGCAGCCCTAAACCAGGCGCCTACTACGAGCAGTACTTC. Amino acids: CASSPKPGAYYEQYF.

The CDR3 DNA follows: TGTGCCAGCGCGTATTCCGTCGTCCGAAACTACGAGCAGTACTTC. Translating it yields CASAYSVVRNYEQYF. The rearrangement joins TRBV2 to TRBJ2-7; D remains unclear. Germline CDR1 is SNHLY and CDR2 is FYNNEI. Trimming took 8 bases from V and 3 from J, leaving 20 bases between them. The CDR3 consists of 15 residues.

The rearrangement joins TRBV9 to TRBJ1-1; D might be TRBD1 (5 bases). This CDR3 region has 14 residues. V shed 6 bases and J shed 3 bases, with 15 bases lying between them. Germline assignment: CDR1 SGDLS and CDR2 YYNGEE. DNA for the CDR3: TGTGCCAGCAACCTCGCGGGGGGAGACACTGAAGCTTTCTTT. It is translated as CASNLAGGDTEAFF.

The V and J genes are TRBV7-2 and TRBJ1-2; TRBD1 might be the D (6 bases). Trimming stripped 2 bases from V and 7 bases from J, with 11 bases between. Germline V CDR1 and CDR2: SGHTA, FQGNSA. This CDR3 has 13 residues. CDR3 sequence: CASSLLGGSGYTF. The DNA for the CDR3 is TGTGCCAGCAGCTTACTAGGGGGGAGTGGCTACACCTTC.

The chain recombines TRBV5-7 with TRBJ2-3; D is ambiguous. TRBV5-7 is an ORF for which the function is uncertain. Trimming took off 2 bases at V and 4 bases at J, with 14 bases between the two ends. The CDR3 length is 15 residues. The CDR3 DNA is TGTGCCAGCAGCTTATCAGAGTCGACCCCAGATACGCAGTATTTT. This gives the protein CASSLSESTPDTQYF.

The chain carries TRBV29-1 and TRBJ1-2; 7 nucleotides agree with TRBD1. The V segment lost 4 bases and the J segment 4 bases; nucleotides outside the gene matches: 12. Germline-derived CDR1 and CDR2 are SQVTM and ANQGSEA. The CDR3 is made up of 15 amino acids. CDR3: CSVAGGGAEGYGYTF. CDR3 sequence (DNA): TGCAGCGTTGCTGGAGGGGGCGCTGAAGGCTATGGCTACACCTTC.

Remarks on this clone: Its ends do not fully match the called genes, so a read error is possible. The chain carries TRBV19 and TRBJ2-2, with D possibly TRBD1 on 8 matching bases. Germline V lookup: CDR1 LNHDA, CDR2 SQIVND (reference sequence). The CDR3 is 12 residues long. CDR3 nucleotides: TGTGCCAGTAGCCACAGGGGGGGGGAACTGTTTTTT. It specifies CASSHRGGELFF.

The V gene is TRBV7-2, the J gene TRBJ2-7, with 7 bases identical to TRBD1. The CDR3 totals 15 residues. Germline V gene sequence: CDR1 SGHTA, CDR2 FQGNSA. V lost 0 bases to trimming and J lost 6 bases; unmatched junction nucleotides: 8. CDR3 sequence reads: CASSLALGQVSEQYF. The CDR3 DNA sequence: TGTGCCAGCAGCTTAGCCCTTGGACAGGTTTCCGAGCAGTACTTC.

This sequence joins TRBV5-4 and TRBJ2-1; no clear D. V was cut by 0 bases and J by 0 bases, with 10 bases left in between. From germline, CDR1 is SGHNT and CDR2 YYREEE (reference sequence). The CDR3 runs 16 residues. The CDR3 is CASSLAGLSSYNEQFF. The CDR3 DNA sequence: TGTGCCAGCAGCTTGGCCGGGCTTAGCTCCTACAATGAGCAGTTCTTC.

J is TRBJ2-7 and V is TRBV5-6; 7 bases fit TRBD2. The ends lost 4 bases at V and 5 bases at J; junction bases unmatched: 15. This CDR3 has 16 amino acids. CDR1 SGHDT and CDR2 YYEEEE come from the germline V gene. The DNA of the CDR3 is TGTGCCAGCAGCCCTCTCAGGCGCGGGAGAGGGAACGAGCAGTACTTC. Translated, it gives CASSPLRRGRGNEQYF. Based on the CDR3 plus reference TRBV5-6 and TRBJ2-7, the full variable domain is DAGVTQSPTHLIKTRGQQVTLRCSPKSGHDTVSWYQQALGQGPQFIFQYYEEEERQRGNFPDRFSGHQFPNYSSELNVNALLLGDSALYLCASSPLRRGRGNEQYFGPGTRLTVT.

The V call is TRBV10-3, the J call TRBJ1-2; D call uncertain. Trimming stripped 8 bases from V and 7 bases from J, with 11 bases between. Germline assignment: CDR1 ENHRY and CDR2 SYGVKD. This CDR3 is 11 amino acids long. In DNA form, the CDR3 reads TGTGCCATCGGCTCTGGTCTTGGCTACACCTTC. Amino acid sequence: CAIGSGLGYTF.

The CDR3 DNA is TGTGCCAGCAGTTTATGGGGTAGCGGGAGTACCTACGAGCAGTACTTC. Its translation is CASSLWGSGSTYEQYF. V and J are TRBV28 and TRBJ2-7; 9 bases align to TRBD2. Germline lookup yields CDR1 MDHEN and CDR2 SYDVKM. This CDR3 is 16 amino acids long. Trimming cost V 0 bases and J 2 bases; bases outside gene matches: 5. Supplemented by reference TRBV28 and TRBJ2-7, the full variable domain reads DVKVTQSSRYLVKRTGEKVFLECVQDMDHENMFWYRQDPGLGLRLIYFSYDVKMKEKGDIPEGYSVSREKKERFSLILESASTNQTSMYLCASSLWGSGSTYEQYFGPGTRLTVT.

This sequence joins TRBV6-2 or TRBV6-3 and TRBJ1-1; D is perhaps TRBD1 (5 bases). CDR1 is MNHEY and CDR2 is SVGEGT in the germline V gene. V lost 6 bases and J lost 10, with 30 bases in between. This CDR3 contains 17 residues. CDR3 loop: CASSRIGPTGISRGAFF. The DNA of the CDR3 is TGTGCCAGCAGCCGGATCGGACCAACAGGAATCTCCCGGGGAGCTTTCTTT.

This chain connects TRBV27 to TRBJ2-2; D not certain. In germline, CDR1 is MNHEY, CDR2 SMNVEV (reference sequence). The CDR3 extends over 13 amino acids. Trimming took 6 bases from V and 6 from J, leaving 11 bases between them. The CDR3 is CASRRGGPGELFF. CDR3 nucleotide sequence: TGTGCCAGCAGGAGAGGTGGGCCCGGGGAGCTGTTTTTT.

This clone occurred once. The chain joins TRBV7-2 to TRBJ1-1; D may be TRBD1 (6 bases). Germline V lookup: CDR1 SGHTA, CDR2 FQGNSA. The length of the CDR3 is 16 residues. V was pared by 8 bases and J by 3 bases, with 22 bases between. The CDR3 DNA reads TGTGCCAGCGAGCTTATTTCATGGGGGGGCGACACTGAAGCTTTCTTT. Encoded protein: CASELISWGGDTEAFF.